This section outlines one T cell receptor (beta chain) sequence together with its context. As yet, its antigen is unknown. V shed 4 bases and J shed 6 bases, with 11 bases lying between them. In germline, CDR1 is SGDLS, CDR2 YYNGEE. The CDR3 loop spans 13 amino acids. The record originates from a study of PD-1 blockade in mismatch repair-deficient tumors. The study, taken as a whole, reports: Tumor-resident clones, often absent from pretreatment blood, expanded after pembrolizumab and then contracted.

Here immunoSEQ multiplex PCR was the method, and the copy in TCRdb shows in-frame clones only, minus some. The repertoire includes 60,000 to 70,000 clones, around 88% of them detected once, and approximately 15% sits in the top ten. Mismatch repair deficiency was confirmed in all patients, by PCR or immunohistochemistry. The TCR-sequenced patients were a few responders to pembrolizumab. This TCR was sampled from an adult with mismatch repair-deficient cancer. The chain couples TRBV9 to TRBJ1-5; TRBD1 is a possible D gene (5 bases). This specimen was peripheral blood, taken 52 weeks after starting pembrolizumab. In DNA, the CDR3 is TGTGCCAGCAGCCCCTGGGGGGGTCAGCCCCAGCATTTT. Translating it yields CASSPWGGQPQHF.